Listed below are T cell receptor beta chains from one sample, sequenced in a study of blood T cell repertoires in COVID-19. Sequencing was performed with immunoSEQ multiplex PCR; in TCRdb, only in-frame clones are kept and a portion is missing. In the table there are approximately 250,000 clones, around 80% of which are singletons. Sequencing was done on a sample of peripheral blood. The receptor set was obtained from a human donor in a cohort sampled during active COVID-19. CDR3s include the opening cysteine and the closing phenylalanine or tryptophan. Fields, in order: J gene, V gene, clone size, D gene, CDR3 DNA, CDR3 protein. D genes are given only for firm matches. Clone size is shown for a subset of rows, as once, few, many or a class of expanded clone.

TRBJ1-5,TRBV2,once,TRBD1,TGTGCCAGCAGTGGGGCAGGGGGGCTCAATCAGCCCCAGCATTTT,CASSGAGGLNQPQHF
TRBJ2-2,TRBV6-4,once,TRBD2,TGTGCCAGCAGTGGAGGGAGGGACACCGGGGAGCTGTTTTTT,CASSGGRDTGELFF
TRBJ2-5,TRBV3-1/TRBV3-2,NA,NA,TGTGCCAGCAGCCGTACTCTCGCGGGGAACCAAGAGACCCAGTACTTC,CASSRTLAGNQETQYF
TRBJ2-5,TRBV5-6,NA,NA,TGTGCCAGCAGCTTGGGGGGGACGGGGGTCGAGACCCAGTACTTC,CASSLGGTGVETQYF
TRBJ2-6,TRBV21-1,NA,NA,TGTGCCAGCGGGGGCCCCGGGCCTCCTAGAAAGGACTCTGGGGCCAACGTCCTGACTTTC,CASGGPGPPRKDSGANVLTF
TRBJ1-2,TRBV2,NA,NA,TGTGCCAGCAGGAGGACACCCTATGGCTACACCTTC,CASRRTPYGYTF
TRBJ1-4,TRBV19,NA,NA,TGTGCCAGTAGTGAAGTCAGGTGGAAACTGTTTTTT,CASSEVRWKLFF
TRBJ2-3,TRBV2,once,TRBD1,TGTGCCAGCAGGCCAGACAGGGCGGGCACAGATACGCAGTATTTT,CASRPDRAGTDTQYF
TRBJ2-7,TRBV19,NA,TRBD1,TGTGCCAGTAGTCCCCGACAGGGTGGAGCCTACGAGCAGTACTTC,CASSPRQGGAYEQYF
TRBJ2-7,TRBV15,NA,NA,TGTGCCACCGGACAGGGAGGGTCAGACGAGCAGTACTTC,CATGQGGSDEQYF
TRBJ2-3,TRBV10-1,NA,NA,TGCGCCAGCAGTGAGACTAAAGGCCGGGATAATACGCAGTATTTT,CASSETKGRDNTQYF
TRBJ2-5,TRBV18,NA,TRBD2,TGTGCCAGCTCACCAATAGCGGGAGCCCAAGAGACCCAGTACTTC,CASSPIAGAQETQYF
TRBJ2-3,TRBV10-3,NA,NA,TGTGCCATCAGTGAGAGTACTAGCACAGATACGCAGTATTTT,CAISESTSTDTQYF
TRBJ2-5,TRBV5-1,NA,TRBD1,TGCGCCAGCAGCAGGACAGGTGGAGAAGAGACCCAGTACTTC,CASSRTGGEETQYF
TRBJ2-3,TRBV5-4,NA,NA,TGTGCCAGCAGCTTTCGACAGAACACAGATACGCAGTATTTT,CASSFRQNTDTQYF
TRBJ2-7,TRBV5-1,NA,TRBD1,TGCGCCAGCAGCCCCCGGGACAGGGCCACCTACGAGCAGTACTTC,CASSPRDRATYEQYF
TRBJ2-1,TRBV6-5,few,TRBD2,TGTGCCAGCAGCCTTAGCGGGAGCAGCGATGAGCAGTTCTTC,CASSLSGSSDEQFF
TRBJ1-1,TRBV6-6,NA,NA,TGTGCCAGCAGCCCGACCTCGACAGTTAACACTGAAGCTTTCTTT,CASSPTSTVNTEAFF
TRBJ1-4,TRBV2,once,NA,TGTGCCAGCAGTCCGCATGACAGTCCCGAAAAACTGTTTTTT,CASSPHDSPEKLFF
TRBJ1-2,TRBV28,once,NA,TGTGCCAGCAGTTTCCAGAACTATGGCTACACCTTC,CASSFQNYGYTF
TRBJ1-1,TRBV28,NA,TRBD1,TGTGCCAGCAGTTCGGACAGGGGCCGGAACACTGAAGCTTTCTTT,CASSSDRGRNTEAFF
TRBJ2-3,TRBV9,NA,NA,TGTGCCAGCAGCGTAGCTGGGGGCGAAACAGATACGCAGTATTTT,CASSVAGGETDTQYF
TRBJ2-7,TRBV28,NA,TRBD2,TGTGCCAGCCTGGCGGGGGGAGACCTCTACGAGCAGTACTTC,CASLAGGDLYEQYF
TRBJ2-5,TRBV11-2,NA,NA,TGTGCCAGCATCACTGCGGGCAGGCCAAGGGAGACCCAGTACTTC,CASITAGRPRETQYF
TRBJ1-1,TRBV9,NA,TRBD1,TGTGCCAGCAGCGCCTCACAGGGGGCGGACACTGAAGCTTTCTTT,CASSASQGADTEAFF
TRBJ1-5,TRBV11-2,few,TRBD1,TGTGCCAGCAGCTGGGGACAGGGCTATCAGCCCCAGCATTTT,CASSWGQGYQPQHF
TRBJ2-3,TRBV6-1,NA,TRBD2,TGTGCCAGCAGTGGGACTAGCGGGGGTACACGCACAGATACGCAGTATTTT,CASSGTSGGTRTDTQYF
TRBJ1-3,TRBV5-6,few,NA,TGTGCCAGCAGTTGGAGCGGAAACACCATATATTTT,CASSWSGNTIYF
TRBJ2-5,TRBV13,NA,TRBD2,TGTGCCAGCAGCTCCTCAGTCAGCGGGAGGGCCGAGCGAGAGACCCAGTACTTC,CASSSSVSGRAERETQYF
TRBJ2-2,TRBV4-2,NA,NA,TGTGCCAGCAGCCAAGATTCCGATGGCTGGACCGGGGAGCTGTTTTTT,CASSQDSDGWTGELFF
TRBJ1-3,TRBV19,NA,NA,TGTGCCAGTAGAACCTCAACAGTCGCTGGAAACACCATATATTTT,CASRTSTVAGNTIYF
TRBJ2-1,TRBV27,NA,TRBD2,TGTGCCAGCAGTCCTCGGGGGGGCTTCAACAATGAGCAGTTCTTC,CASSPRGGFNNEQFF
TRBJ2-7,TRBV6-5,NA,TRBD1,TGTGCCAGCAGTTACTCAACCGGGACAGGGGCCTACGAGCAGTACTTC,CASSYSTGTGAYEQYF
TRBJ2-3,TRBV27,NA,TRBD1,TGTGCCAGCAGTTGGGACAGTAGAAGCACAGATACGCAGTATTTT,CASSWDSRSTDTQYF
TRBJ2-1,TRBV28,NA,TRBD2,TGTGCCAGCAGTTTACCGGGACTAGCGGTGTACAATGAGCAGTTCTTC,CASSLPGLAVYNEQFF
TRBJ1-4,TRBV12-3/TRBV12-4,NA,NA,TGTGCCAGCAGTTCAGGTGAAAAACTGTTTTTT,CASSSGEKLFF
TRBJ1-5,TRBV21-1,NA,NA,TGTGCCAGCAGCAAAAATTTGGCGGCAGTCGATCAGCCCCAGCATTTT,CASSKNLAAVDQPQHF
TRBJ1-6,TRBV21-1,NA,NA,TGTGCCAGCGGGGACAGGGGGCCCCCTTCCTATAATTCACCCCTCCACTTT,CASGDRGPPSYNSPLHF
TRBJ1-6,TRBV5-4,many,NA,TGTGCCAGCAGCTTGCAAAAAGGGGCCGGGTCACCCCTCCACTTT,CASSLQKGAGSPLHF
TRBJ1-1,TRBV19,NA,NA,TGTGCCAGTAGTATAGATCAAAACAGGGCTGAAGCTTTCTTT,CASSIDQNRAEAFF
TRBJ1-3,TRBV3-1/TRBV3-2,NA,NA,TGTGCCAGCAGCCAACCGGGAACTGGAAACACCATATATTTT,CASSQPGTGNTIYF
TRBJ2-7,TRBV7-3,NA,TRBD1,TGTGCCAGCAGCTTACCAGGGGGTGAGCAGTACTTC,CASSLPGGEQYF
TRBJ2-7,TRBV18,once,TRBD1,TGTGCCAGCTCACCTCCCGGGACAGGGACTTCCTACGAGCAGTACTTC,CASSPPGTGTSYEQYF
TRBJ2-1,TRBV4-1,NA,NA,TGCGCCAGCAGCCAGTTGGGGCAGGGGCCTTACAATGAGCAGTTCTTC,CASSQLGQGPYNEQFF
TRBJ1-2,TRBV25-1,NA,TRBD1,TGTGCCAGCCGATCCGGGACAGACTATGGCTACACCTTC,CASRSGTDYGYTF
TRBJ2-1,TRBV10-2,NA,NA,TGCGCCAGCAGTGAAACAGTTGAGCAGTTCTTC,CASSETVEQFF
TRBJ1-3,TRBV11-2,many,NA,TGTGCCAGCAGCTTAGTGCCGGCCAGGGCGGGAAACACCATATATTTT,CASSLVPARAGNTIYF
TRBJ2-7,TRBV11-3,few,TRBD1,TGTGCCAGCAGTCGGGACAGGTCCTACGAGCAGTACTTC,CASSRDRSYEQYF
TRBJ1-2,TRBV7-9,NA,TRBD1,TGTGCCAGCAGCTTACCACTCGGGGAGACAGGGGCGAACGGCTACACCTTC,CASSLPLGETGANGYTF
TRBJ2-7,TRBV28,NA,TRBD1,TGTGCCAGCAGTTTATCCGGGACAGGGAACGAGCAGTACTTC,CASSLSGTGNEQYF
TRBJ2-7,TRBV9,NA,TRBD2,TGTGCCAGCAGCCGACTAGCGGACAACTACGAGCAGTACTTC,CASSRLADNYEQYF
TRBJ2-1,TRBV11-3,NA,TRBD2,TGTGCCAGCAGCTTAGACCCGGGGGTAGCGGGAGTAGGGTACAATGAGCAGTTCTTC,CASSLDPGVAGVGYNEQFF
TRBJ2-7,TRBV9,NA,NA,TGTGCCAGCAGCTTGGGGCCGATGGACGAGCAGTACTTC,CASSLGPMDEQYF
TRBJ1-5,TRBV13,NA,TRBD1,TGTGCCAGCAGCTCCCGACAGGGTGGTCAGCCCCAGCATTTT,CASSSRQGGQPQHF
TRBJ2-7,TRBV3-1/TRBV3-2,NA,TRBD1,TGTGCCAGCAGCCCTACAGGGGGCGCGGACGAGCAGTACTTC,CASSPTGGADEQYF